The source of this T cell receptor beta chain is a study of CXCR3-negative and CXCR3-positive naive CD8 T cells. Concerning this clonotype: Antigen specificity is unknown.

Study observations and caveats: Hydrophobicity of TRB CDR3s was greater in CXCR3-positive naive cells than in CXCR3-negative naive cells.

The method, 5' RACE with UMI labels, was used to prepare the TRB cDNA libraries. Reanalyzing the 5' RACE reads, TCRdb keeps one entry per CDR3 protein, without DNA. The sample holds about 150,000 distinct CDR3 sequences. CDR1 is MDHEN and CDR2 is SYDVKM in the germline V gene. This CDR3 is built from 18 residues. The origin of this receptor is a human donor in good health. Some clones in this sample may be carry-over from other donors' samples. Sequences were obtained from naive CXCR3+ CD8+ T cells from blood. Sample subset: CD45RO-CCR7+CD27+CD95- naive CD8+ T cells expressing CXCR3 (TNR3+). This chain connects TRBV28 to TRBJ2-1; checking the TCRdb D call of TRBD2 is not possible without DNA. The CDR3 sequence: CASSLPPGSGSSYNEQFF.